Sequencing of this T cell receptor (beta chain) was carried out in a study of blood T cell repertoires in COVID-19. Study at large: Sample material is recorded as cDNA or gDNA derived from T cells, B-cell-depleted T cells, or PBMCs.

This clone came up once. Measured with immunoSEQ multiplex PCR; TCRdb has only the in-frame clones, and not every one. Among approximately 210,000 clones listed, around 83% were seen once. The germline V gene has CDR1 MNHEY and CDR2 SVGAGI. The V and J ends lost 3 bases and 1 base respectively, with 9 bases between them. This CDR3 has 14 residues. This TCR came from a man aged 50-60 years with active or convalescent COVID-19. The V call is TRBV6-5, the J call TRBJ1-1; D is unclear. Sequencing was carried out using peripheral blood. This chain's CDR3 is CASSYPGGNTEAFF. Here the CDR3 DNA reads TGTGCCAGCAGTTATCCGGGAGGGAACACTGAAGCTTTCTTT.